A selection of T cell receptor beta chains follows, all from one sample in a study of blood T cell repertoires in COVID-19. Measured with immunoSEQ multiplex PCR; TCRdb has only the in-frame clones, and not every one. The sample has just over 250,000 clones, roughly 88% seen once; the top ten hold roughly 10%. Sample: peripheral blood. All receptors derive from a woman in her 70s with COVID-19, enrolled during active disease. The CDR3 runs from the conserved cysteine through the conserved F or W. Fields, in order: clone size, D gene, V gene, CDR3 length, J gene, CDR3 DNA, CDR3 protein. The D gene is left open where the match is weak. Not all rows give a size; the values are once, few, many and, for expanded clones, a class.

-	-	TRBV28	17	TRBJ1-5	TGTGCCGCCTCCTGGGTAGCGGGCCCTATCGCCATTAAGCCCCAGCATTTT	CAASWVAGPIAIKPQHF
-	TRBD2	TRBV19	16	TRBJ2-1	TGTGCCAGTAGTTTCCGGGGGAGCGGGGCCGTTGTGGAGCAGTTCTTC	CASSFRGSGAVVEQFF
once	TRBD2	TRBV19	14	TRBJ2-1	TGTGCCACCCAGGGCGGGAGAAGGACCAGTGAGCAGTTCTTC	CATQGGRRTSEQFF
-	-	TRBV2	12	TRBJ2-1	TGTGCCAGCAGTTTTAGCGGCAATGAGCAGTTCTTC	CASSFSGNEQFF
once	TRBD1	TRBV19	13	TRBJ1-6	TGTGCCAGTAACGACAGGGGTGGTTCACCCCTCCACTTT	CASNDRGGSPLHF
-	-	TRBV3-1/TRBV3-2	16	TRBJ2-5	TGTGCCAGCAGCCCGTCGGACCTCCTGGGGGGAGAGACCCAGTACTTC	CASSPSDLLGGETQYF
-	-	TRBV3-1/TRBV3-2	15	TRBJ1-5	TGTGCCAGCAGCCAAGATTCCGGGGGCAATCAGCCCCAGCATTTT	CASSQDSGGNQPQHF
-	-	TRBV14	14	TRBJ2-3	TGTGCCAGCAGACTAGGGATAAGCACAGATACGCAGTATTTT	CASRLGISTDTQYF
-	TRBD1	TRBV5-1	16	TRBJ2-5	TGCGCCAGCAGCTTGTCGGAAGGACAGGGGATTGAGACCCAGTACTTC	CASSLSEGQGIETQYF
-	TRBD2	TRBV4-1	15	TRBJ2-2	TGCGCCAGCAGCCCCGGGACTAGTAACACCGGGGAGCTGTTTTTT	CASSPGTSNTGELFF
-	-	TRBV28	16	TRBJ1-3	TGTGCCAGCAGTCCCCCAGACAGCCACTCTGGAAACACCATATATTTT	CASSPPDSHSGNTIYF
-	TRBD1	TRBV6-2/TRBV6-3	16	TRBJ1-1	TGTGCCAGCAGCTGGACAGGGGGCCTTGGAAGCACTGAAGCTTTCTTT	CASSWTGGLGSTEAFF
once	-	TRBV18	15	TRBJ1-1	TGTGCCAGCTCCCCTCGAGAGGGGGTGAACACTGAAGCTTTCTTT	CASSPREGVNTEAFF
once	-	TRBV5-1	16	TRBJ2-7	TGCGCCAGCAGCCCTCAGACAGGAGGCAACTCCTACGAGCAGTACTTC	CASSPQTGGNSYEQYF
-	-	TRBV9	15	TRBJ2-1	TGTGCCAGCAGCACTTACCTTGGTCCGGGCAATGAGCAGTTCTTC	CASSTYLGPGNEQFF
-	-	TRBV6-1	12	TRBJ1-2	TGTGCCAGCAGTGAACGTAACTATGGCTACACCTTC	CASSERNYGYTF
once	-	TRBV15	15	TRBJ1-4	TGTGCCACCAGCAGAGATGGCACAACTAATGAAAAACTGTTTTTT	CATSRDGTTNEKLFF
-	-	TRBV6-5	14	TRBJ2-6	TGTGCCAGCAGTCCAGGCTCTGGGGCCAACGTCCTGACTTTC	CASSPGSGANVLTF
-	-	TRBV4-1	15	TRBJ2-7	TGCGCCAGCAGCCAAGTTGCAGCGGAAGACTACGAGCAGTACTTC	CASSQVAAEDYEQYF
-	TRBD2	TRBV6-5	14	TRBJ2-2	TGTGCCAGCAGTTTTAGCGGGACCGGCGGGGAGCTGTTTTTT	CASSFSGTGGELFF
-	-	TRBV10-3	13	TRBJ2-1	TGTGCCATCAGTGCTAACGGAGACAATGAGCAGTTCTTC	CAISANGDNEQFF
-	TRBD2	TRBV6-6	12	TRBJ2-5	TGTGCCAGCCAGCGGGGGCAAGAGACCCAGTACTTC	CASQRGQETQYF
-	-	TRBV4-3	16	TRBJ1-4	TGCGCCAGCAGCCAAGATCGTGCAGCAACTAATGAAAAACTGTTTTTT	CASSQDRAATNEKLFF
-	-	TRBV18	15	TRBJ2-7	TGTGCCAGCTCACTGACAGAGTCCCTCTCCTACGAGCAGTACTTC	CASSLTESLSYEQYF
-	-	TRBV7-2	14	TRBJ2-5	TGTGCCAGCAGCTCTATTAGGGACTCAGAGACCCAGTACTTC	CASSSIRDSETQYF
-	-	TRBV7-3	15	TRBJ2-6	TGTGCCAGCAGCTTTGGGTCTAGTGGGGCCAACGTCCTGACTTTC	CASSFGSSGANVLTF
-	-	TRBV5-1	16	TRBJ2-3	TGCGCCAGCAGCCCTTCCGGGACACCCTTCACAGATACGCAGTATTTT	CASSPSGTPFTDTQYF
-	-	TRBV5-1	13	TRBJ2-5	TGCGCCAGCAGCCCCGACAGACAAGAGACCCAGTACTTC	CASSPDRQETQYF
-	TRBD2	TRBV5-1	16	TRBJ2-7	TGCGCCAGCAGCTTGGCACTAGCGGGAGTAGCCGGAGAGCAGTACTTC	CASSLALAGVAGEQYF